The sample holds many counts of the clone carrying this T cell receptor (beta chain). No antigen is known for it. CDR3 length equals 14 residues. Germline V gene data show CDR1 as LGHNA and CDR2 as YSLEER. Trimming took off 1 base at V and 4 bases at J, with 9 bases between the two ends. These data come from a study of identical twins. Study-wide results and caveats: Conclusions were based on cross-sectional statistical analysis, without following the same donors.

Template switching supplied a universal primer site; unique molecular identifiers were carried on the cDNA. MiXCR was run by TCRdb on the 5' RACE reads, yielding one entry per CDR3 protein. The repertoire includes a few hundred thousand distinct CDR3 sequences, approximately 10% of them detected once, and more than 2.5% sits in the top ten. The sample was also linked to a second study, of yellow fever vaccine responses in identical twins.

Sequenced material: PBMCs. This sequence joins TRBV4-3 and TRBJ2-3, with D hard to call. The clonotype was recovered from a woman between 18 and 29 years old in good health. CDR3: CASSQVLAADTQYF. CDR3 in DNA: TGCGCCAGCAGCCAAGTTTTAGCCGCAGATACGCAGTATTTT.